The rows below give T cell receptor beta chains drawn from one sample of a study of identical twins. One entry per CDR3 protein results from TCRdb running MiXCR on the 5' RACE reads. The table records a few hundred thousand distinct CDR3 sequences, over 5.5% of them present only once. In addition, the sample was reused for a study of T cells expressing NK-cell markers.

The sequenced material came from CD8+ T cells sorted from blood. The receptors were sampled from a woman aged 18-29 years in good health. The CDR3 runs from the conserved cysteine through the conserved F or W. A D gene is named only where the DNA matches it firmly. Size tells how often a clone was seen (once, few, many) or the class of an expanded clone, and some rows leave it out.

clone_size	v_call	d_call	j_call	cdr3_aa	cdr3_nt
many	TRBV6-2/TRBV6-3	TRBD1	TRBJ2-3	CASSFGTADTQYF	TGTGCCAGCAGCTTCGGGACAGCGGATACGCAGTATTTT
NA	TRBV12-3/TRBV12-4	NA	TRBJ1-2	CASSFVAVGGYTF	TGTGCCAGCAGTTTTGTTGCGGTTGGCGGCTACACCTTC
few	TRBV4-2	TRBD2	TRBJ2-3	CASSQDVLASGASDTQYF	TGTGCCAGCAGCCAAGATGTGTTGGCTAGCGGGGCGTCAGATACGCAGTATTTT
NA	TRBV10-1	NA	TRBJ2-7	CASSESRFAYEQYF	TGCGCCAGCAGTGAGTCGAGGTTCGCCTACGAGCAGTACTTC
few	TRBV12-3/TRBV12-4	NA	TRBJ1-5	CASSFSGGAHQPQHF	TGTGCCAGCAGTTTTAGTGGAGGGGCTCATCAGCCCCAGCATTTT
many	TRBV12-3/TRBV12-4	TRBD2	TRBJ2-1	CASSSGTSGRSYNEQFF	TGTGCCAGCAGTTCCGGGACTAGCGGGAGGAGCTACAATGAGCAGTTCTTC
many	TRBV12-3/TRBV12-4	NA	TRBJ1-1	CASSYGTPRGAFF	TGTGCCAGCAGCTACGGGACTCCAAGAGGAGCTTTCTTT
few	TRBV12-3/TRBV12-4	NA	TRBJ2-3	CASSLEKDTQYF	TGTGCCAGCAGTCTGGAGAAAGATACGCAGTATTTT
many	TRBV7-6	TRBD2	TRBJ2-3	CASSLARGSGDTQYF	TGTGCCAGCAGCTTAGCACGCGGGAGTGGAGATACGCAGTATTTT
many	TRBV15	NA	TRBJ2-2	CATSRVGTGYTGELFF	TGTGCCACCAGCAGAGTCGGTACAGGGTACACCGGGGAGCTGTTTTTT
many	TRBV12-3/TRBV12-4	TRBD1	TRBJ2-7	CASSSWTGAHHEQYF	TGTGCCAGCAGTTCATGGACAGGGGCACACCACGAGCAGTACTTC
many	TRBV7-9	NA	TRBJ2-7	CASSPEQISSYEQYF	TGTGCCAGCAGTCCGGAGCAGATCAGCTCCTACGAGCAGTACTTC
few	TRBV5-1	TRBD2	TRBJ2-1	CASSLEQAGAQTDEQFF	TGCGCCAGCAGCTTGGAGCAAGCGGGGGCGCAGACCGATGAGCAGTTCTTC
few	TRBV27	TRBD1	TRBJ1-1	CASSSKGQGPVSFF	TGTGCCAGCAGCTCAAAGGGACAGGGGCCTGTTTCTTTCTTT
few	TRBV7-9	NA	TRBJ1-1	CASSLGPHTEAFF	TGTGCCAGCAGCTTAGGGCCCCACACTGAAGCTTTCTTT
many	TRBV5-1	NA	TRBJ2-3	CASSLEAPRDTQYF	TGCGCCAGCAGCTTGGAGGCGCCGAGGGATACGCAGTATTTT
few	TRBV9	NA	TRBJ2-7	CASSVAFGAYEQYF	TGTGCCAGCAGCGTAGCTTTCGGGGCCTACGAGCAGTACTTC
NA	TRBV7-6	NA	TRBJ2-7	CASSLTGRSGEQYF	TGTGCCAGCAGCTTAACCGGGAGATCGGGCGAGCAGTACTTC
few	TRBV20-1	NA	TRBJ1-1	CSARDNPHMDTEAFF	TGCAGTGCTAGAGACAACCCCCACATGGACACTGAAGCTTTCTTT
NA	TRBV7-6	TRBD2	TRBJ2-1	CASSLRPPRLAAYNEQFF	TGTGCCAGCAGCTTAAGGCCACCCAGACTAGCGGCCTACAATGAGCAGTTCTTC